These 22 T cell receptor beta chains were all obtained from the same sample, sequenced in a study of blood T cell repertoires in COVID-19. Here immunoSEQ multiplex PCR was the method, and the copy in TCRdb shows in-frame clones only, minus some. The data hold over 100,000 clones, with about nine tenths observed a single time. The sequencing input was peripheral blood. The receptors originated from a man in his forties with acute or convalescent COVID-19.

The genes are TRBV19 and TRBJ1-6, with D possibly TRBD1 on 5 matching bases. Trimming left V 5 bases short and J 7 bases short, with 15 bases between. Looked up from germline, CDR1 is LNHDA and CDR2 is SQIVND (reference sequence). CDR3 length: 15 residues. CDR3 coding DNA: TGTGCCAGTAGTGGCCAGGGCAGCCAAAATTCACCCCTCCACTTT. Translating it yields CASSGQGSQNSPLHF.

This chain joins TRBV11-2 and TRBJ2-2; 7 bases are shared with TRBD2. The CDR3 runs to 17 residues. With 3 bases clipped from V and 0 bases from J, the junction kept 7 bases outside the gene matches. Germline V gene sequence: CDR1 SGHAT, CDR2 FQNNGV. The CDR3 nucleotides are TGTGCCAGCAGCTTCCCCCCGGGGGGAGCGAACACCGGGGAGCTGTTTTTT. Residues: CASSFPPGGANTGELFF.

V usage is TRBV11-2 and J usage is TRBJ2-3; D is possibly TRBD2 (5 bases). CDR3 length: 15 amino acids. Per the germline V gene, CDR1 is SGHAT and CDR2 is FQNNGV. Trimming pared 1 base from V and 6 bases from J, leaving 14 bases between. The CDR3 bases are TGTGCCAGCAGCTTAGCCTCAAGTCTAGCCGATACGCAGTATTTT. This codes for CASSLASSLADTQYF. Based on the CDR3 plus reference TRBV11-2 and TRBJ2-3, the full variable domain is EAGVAQSPRYKIIEKRQSVAFWCNPISGHATLYWYQQILGQGPKLLIQFQNNGVVDDSQLPKDRFSAERLKGVDSTLKIQPAKLEDSAVYLCASSLASSLADTQYFGPGTRLTVL.

The V call is TRBV29-1, the J call TRBJ1-5; D is perhaps TRBD1 (5 bases). Germline values: CDR1 SQVTM, CDR2 ANQGSEA. V dropped 4 bases and J dropped 5 bases, with 12 bases sitting between them. CDR3 length: 13 amino acids. This chain's CDR3 is CSVAPGGDQPQHF. The CDR3 nucleotides read TGCAGCGTTGCCCCGGGGGGGGATCAGCCCCAGCATTTT.

The V call is TRBV7-9, the J call TRBJ2-2, with TRBD2 matching 12 bases. J was trimmed by 7 bases and V by 3 bases; bases with no gene match: 9. CDR3 length equals 17 residues. Germline lookup yields CDR1 SEHNR and CDR2 FQNEAQ (reference sequence). CDR3 nucleotide sequence: TGTGCCAGCAGCTTTGGAACCGGGACTAGCGGGCACGGGGAGCTGTTTTTT. Translating it yields CASSFGTGTSGHGELFF.

The gene calls are TRBV29-1 and TRBJ1-2; 8 bases agree with TRBD1. The CDR3 is made up of 13 amino acids. The germline V gene encodes CDR1 SQVTM and CDR2 ANQGSEA. V lost 4 bases, J lost 7 bases, and 8 bases stayed unmatched. CDR3 loop: CSVVLGQGSGYTF. In nucleotides, the CDR3 is TGCAGCGTTGTTCTAGGACAGGGTAGTGGCTACACCTTC.

This chain joins TRBV4-2 and TRBJ2-2; 7 bases map to TRBD1. V lost 3 bases to trimming and J lost 0 bases; unmatched junction nucleotides: 4. The CDR3 has 16 residues. In germline, CDR1 is LGHNA, CDR2 YNFKEQ. The CDR3 sequence: CASSQGTGANTGELFF. DNA for the CDR3: TGTGCCAGCAGCCAGGGCACAGGGGCGAACACCGGGGAGCTGTTTTTT.

J is TRBJ1-3 and V is TRBV9, with no clear D. Trimming left V 0 bases short and J 8 bases short, with 9 bases between. This CDR3 is built from 13 residues. CDR1 SGDLS and CDR2 YYNGEE come from the germline V gene. The CDR3 is CASSVGSGDTIYF. The CDR3 nucleotides are TGTGCCAGCAGCGTAGGGTCGGGAGACACCATATATTTT.

The J gene is TRBJ2-1, the V gene TRBV11-3; D ambiguous. V dropped 0 bases and J dropped 6 bases, with 12 bases sitting between them. Per germline, CDR1 SGHNT and CDR2 YENEEA. The CDR3 is 15 residues long. Here the CDR3 reads CASSLDGQRPNEQFF. The DNA of the CDR3 is TGTGCCAGCAGCTTAGATGGCCAGAGGCCCAATGAGCAGTTCTTC. Filled out from reference TRBV11-3 and TRBJ2-1, the complete variable domain reads EAGVVQSPRYKIIEKKQPVAFWCNPISGHNTLYWYLQNLGQGPELLIRYENEEAVDDSQLPKDRFSAERLKGVDSTLKIQPAELGDSAVYLCASSLDGQRPNEQFFGPGTRLTVL.

The chain has TRBV5-1 and TRBJ2-1; 7 nucleotides align to TRBD1. The CDR3 covers 17 residues. Trimming removed 6 bases from V and 1 base from J; junction bases left unmatched: 13. CDR1 is SGHRS, CDR2 YFSETQ, per germline. DNA of the CDR3: TGCGCCAGCAAACTGTATACAGGGGTCCAGTCCTACAATGAGCAGTTCTTC. This sequence encodes CASKLYTGVQSYNEQFF.

The gene calls are TRBV30 and TRBJ2-4; perhaps TRBD1 as D (5 bases). Germline CDR1 GTSNPN, CDR2 SVGIG (reference sequence). The CDR3 has 14 amino acids. V was clipped by 0 bases and J by 4 bases, with 10 bases between them. CDR3 DNA sequence: TGTGCCTGGAGTGTGCAGGGTACTAAAAACATTCAGTACTTC. This gives the protein CAWSVQGTKNIQYF.

In this sample, this clone turned up many times. The chain has TRBV9 and TRBJ1-4; 7 bases match TRBD1. This CDR3 has 14 amino acids. V was clipped by 0 bases and J by 7 bases; unmatched bases: 3. Germline CDR1 is SGDLS and CDR2 is YYNGEE. The CDR3 sequence: CASSVVGDSEKLFF. The CDR3 coding sequence is TGTGCCAGCAGCGTAGTCGGGGACAGTGAAAAACTGTTTTTT.

The chain combines TRBV6-5 with TRBJ1-2, with 12 bases matching TRBD1. The germline V gene has CDR1 MNHEY and CDR2 SVGAGI. Trimming at V came to 2 bases and at J to 8 bases, leaving 6 bases not matched to a gene. This CDR3 is 15 amino acids long. The DNA of the CDR3 is TGTGCCAGCAGTTACGGGACAGGGGGCGAGTGGGGCTACACCTTC. This translates into CASSYGTGGEWGYTF.

This chain joins TRBV7-2 and TRBJ1-2; D uncertain. The CDR3 spans 14 residues. The V gene's germline CDR1 is SGHTA and CDR2 FQGNSA. V lost 1 base and J lost 12, with 18 bases in between. The CDR3 is CASSLGVWETVNTF. For the CDR3, the DNA is TGTGCCAGCAGCTTAGGAGTATGGGAGACGGTTAACACCTTC.

The chain recombines TRBV11-2 with TRBJ2-3, with D possibly being TRBD2 (5 bases). V shed 5 bases and J shed 4 bases, with 16 bases lying between them. The CDR3 extends over 15 amino acids. Germline loops: CDR1 SGHAT, CDR2 FQNNGV. The CDR3 DNA reads as TGTGCCAGCAGCCAGCTGCTCGGGGAAGCAGATACGCAGTATTTT. Encoded protein: CASSQLLGEADTQYF.

Only a few counts were recorded for this clone. This chain joins TRBV5-1 and TRBJ2-2; 8 bases align to TRBD2. V was pared by 4 bases and J by 8 bases, with 7 bases of the junction left unmatched. The CDR3 contains 14 residues. Germline loops: CDR1 SGHRS, CDR2 YFSETQ. The CDR3 sequence is CASSQGLAVGELFF. The CDR3, as DNA: TGCGCCAGCAGCCAAGGACTAGCTGTAGGGGAGCTGTTTTTT.

The chain uses TRBV6-1 and TRBJ2-1; a possible D gene is TRBD1 (6 bases). V gave up 2 bases and J gave up 6 bases, with 14 bases separating them. Germline values: CDR1 MNHNS, CDR2 SASEGT. The length of the CDR3 is 15 residues. Here the CDR3 DNA reads TGTGCCAGCAGTGAACGTTGGCAGGGGCTCAATGAGCAGTTCTTC. It encodes CASSERWQGLNEQFF.

J is TRBJ2-3 and V is TRBV18; D uncertain. The CDR3 covers 13 residues. Trimming removed 1 base from V and 2 bases from J, with 4 bases in between. The germline CDR1 and CDR2 sequences are KGHSH and LQKENI. CDR3 in amino acids: CASSPLITDTQYF. DNA of the CDR3: TGTGCCAGCTCACCACTTATCACAGATACGCAGTATTTT.

This clone was counted a single time. The chain links TRBV19 to TRBJ2-7; 8 bases align to TRBD1. The CDR3 runs to 14 residues. Germline assignment: CDR1 LNHDA and CDR2 SQIVND (reference sequence). With 1 base clipped from V and 3 bases from J, the junction kept 2 bases outside the gene matches. CDR3 nucleotides: TGTGCCAGTAGTATAGGGGACAGGCTCTACGAGCAGTACTTC. This codes for CASSIGDRLYEQYF.

The rearrangement joins TRBV2 to TRBJ1-1; maybe TRBD1 (5 bases). Trimming removed 7 bases from V and 4 bases from J, with 16 bases in between. This CDR3 is built from 14 residues. Germline CDR1 reads SNHLY; CDR2 reads FYNNEI. The CDR3 loop is CASNGGREGTEAFF. CDR3 sequence (DNA): TGTGCCAGCAACGGGGGTAGGGAGGGCACTGAAGCTTTCTTT.

This chain links TRBV19 with TRBJ2-2; TRBD1 aligns across 10 bases. The CDR3 runs 14 residues. Germline values: CDR1 LNHDA, CDR2 SQIVND (reference sequence). The V and J ends lost 10 bases and 6 bases, in that order; junction bases with no gene match: 8. The CDR3 spells CATTGTGVAGELFF. Written as DNA, the CDR3 is TGTGCCACCACGGGGACAGGGGTTGCCGGGGAGCTGTTTTTT. Full variable domain (rest looked up from reference TRBV19 and TRBJ2-2): DGGITQSPKYLFRKEGQNVTLSCEQNLNHDAMYWYRQDPGQGLRLIYYSQIVNDFQKGDIAEGYSVSREKKESFPLTVTSAQKNPTAFYLCATTGTGVAGELFFGEGSRLTVL.

This rearrangement joins TRBV4-3 to TRBJ1-2; D might be TRBD1 (5 bases). Germline CDR1 is LGHNA and CDR2 is YSLEER. V lost 0 bases and J 4 bases, leaving 15 bases between the germline ends. The CDR3 runs 16 residues. The CDR3 protein is CASSQDLQGSVYGYTF. CDR3 sequence (DNA): TGCGCCAGCAGCCAAGATCTGCAGGGATCGGTCTATGGCTACACCTTC.